The present entry profiles one TCR beta chain with its context. Its cognate antigen has yet to be identified. Base qualities are not recorded, but no much larger clone differs from it by a single base. Participants in the prospective study were aged roughly 18 to 100 years, lived in 20 to 30 United States geographic areas, and enrolled through a virtual design. Cohort assignment in the prospective study relied on participant-reported clinical history from a screening survey and a study questionnaire. In the prospective study, whole blood, serum and a nasopharyngeal or oropharyngeal swab were collected from each participant by mobile phlebotomists. Over a 2-month period, participants in the prospective study had the option of providing additional blood draws and questionnaires. Prospective study blood samples were shipped either frozen or at room temperature before DNA extraction. The sample comes from a study of blood T cell repertoires in COVID-19 (dated by TCRdb to between 2020 and 2021). About the study as a whole: Samples from collaborators originated in the United States, Italy and Spain and spanned both the acute and convalescent phases of COVID-19. A freely available public database, intended as a resource for researchers studying the immune response to SARS-CoV-2, is where the repertoires were released. The samples were drawn from the first 160 participants of the ongoing ImmuneRACE study and from 1,200 or so subjects provided by 6 global collaborators. Subjects who had been exposed to COVID-19, were actively infected with it, or had recovered from it provided the deeply sampled blood TCRbeta repertoires that made up the dataset. The material from the prospective study consisted of cDNA or gDNA derived from T cells, B-cell-depleted T cells, or PBMCs. Nearly every sample came with metadata listing a de-identified subject ID, COVID-19 status, age in years and sex. Where available, HLA class I and class II types were obtained from metadata supplied by the sample provider rather than from assay-based typing. Results the study describes overall, beyond this receptor: The amount of clinical and demographic metadata varied by source and participant and was provided uncurated.

TCRbeta CDR3 regions were amplified from genomic DNA using the immunoSEQ Assay, a bias-controlled multiplex PCR. As for the authors' bioinformatics: Nucleated cell counts per sample were estimated from amplification of reference gene primers within the assay. To quantify the absolute abundance of each unique TCRbeta CDR3 rearrangement, sequence reads were collapsed and filtered. Productive Simpson clonality was computed per sample as the square root of Simpson's diversity index over productive rearrangements. Here the immuneACCESS table is served through TCRdb, limited to in-frame sequences with V and J called. Missing clones are a known gap in these copies; in checked studies unresolved V genes cover under half, and the rest lacks a known reason. The V and J calls and clone size were taken over from that table, and D and trimming were inferred from the DNA. In all, the sample holds 300,000 to 500,000 clones, and around 89% of those were seen once. The ten top clones hold around 0.95% of the sample.

V loses 3 bases of germline sequence and J loses 0 bases, and the interval between the two ends is 8 bases. CDR1 KGHSH and CDR2 LQKENI were looked up in the germline V gene. Counted from cysteine to phenylalanine, this CDR3 has 15 amino acids. The only DNA kept is the CDR3, 45 bases in frame from the first base. This chain joins TRBV18 to TRBJ2-2; perhaps TRBD2 is the D gene, with 5 bases matching. The sequence was obtained from a woman in her twenties or thirties with acute COVID-19. The specimen sequenced was PBMCs or T cells enriched from blood (not recorded which). The encoded CDR3 is CASSPSRANTGELFF. The DNA sequence is as follows: TGTGCCAGCTCACCTTCGAGGGCGAACACCGGGGAGCTGTTTTTT.